This T cell receptor beta chain came from a study of monozygotic twins with inflammatory bowel disease. Both the TCRalpha cDNA and the TCRbeta cDNA were taken through two nested PCRs, lasting approximately 16 and 10 cycles. TCRdb re-called the 5' RACE reads and gives one entry per CDR3 protein, without DNA. This sample contains 330,000 or so distinct CDR3 sequences. The CDR3 runs 13 residues. Germline assignment: CDR1 MNHEY and CDR2 SVGAGI. Remarks on this clonotype: The antigen is unknown.

Study-wide points: In the analysis, different T cell subtypes could not be told apart.

The V gene is TRBV6-5, the J gene TRBJ2-3. Source material: blood. The clonotype comes from a human donor with ulcerative colitis or Crohn's disease, or a healthy co-twin of an affected twin (not recorded which). The CDR3 spells CASSYSGRDTQYF.